Each of the 11 T cell receptor beta chains below was sequenced from the same sample in a study of lymphopenia after photon versus proton radiotherapy (dated by TCRdb to about 2019). Receptor libraries were prepared by the immunoSEQ multiplex PCR assay. The clones in this table, taken by TCRdb from immuneACCESS, are in-frame only. Not every clone is retained; where verified, under half of the shortfall comes from an unresolved V gene, and the cause of the rest is unknown. A total of around 24,000 clones appear in this sample, 80% to 85% of them only once. The ten largest clones add up to under 4.5% of the sample. The sequencing here drew on peripheral blood, taken from a patient treated with photon-based radiotherapy. The origin of the receptors is a woman aged 50 to 65 with pancreatic cancer.

The chain has TRBV7-8 and TRBJ1-1; TRBD1 matches at 7 bases. The CDR3 runs to 15 residues. Losses at the gene ends were 8 bases for V and 1 base for J; bases not matched to a gene: 10. Germline CDR1 SGHVS, CDR2 FQNEAQ. The CDR3 reads CASSGGGRSNTEAFF. The CDR3 DNA sequence: TGTGCCAGCTCAGGGGGGGGCAGGTCGAACACTGAAGCTTTCTTT.

This clone was seen only once. This chain links TRBV28 with TRBJ1-4, with D tentatively TRBD1 (5 bases). CDR1 and CDR2 (germline): MDHEN, SYDVKM. The V and J ends lost 6 bases and 5 bases respectively, with 16 bases between them. CDR3 length: 15 residues. In nucleotides, the CDR3 is TGTGCCAGCAGAGTTGGAGGGGCGCTGAATGAAAAACTGTTTTTT. Protein: CASRVGGALNEKLFF.

The chain joins TRBV4-2 to TRBJ2-2; TRBD2 agrees at 11 bases. The V gene's germline CDR1 is LGHNA and CDR2 YNFKEQ. The CDR3 covers 17 residues. V lost 1 base and J lost 0; bases outside the gene matches: 1. This chain's CDR3 is CASSQGTSGSNTGELFF. DNA of the CDR3: TGTGCCAGCAGCCAAGGGACTAGCGGGTCGAACACCGGGGAGCTGTTTTTT.

The rearrangement uses TRBV27 and TRBJ2-1; 7 nucleotides align to TRBD2. The V gene's germline CDR1 is MNHEY and CDR2 SMNVEV (reference sequence). V shed 3 bases, J shed 5 bases, and the junction held 7 bases outside the gene matches. The CDR3 runs 15 residues. CDR3 protein: CASSLGGVMNNEQFF. The CDR3 coding sequence is TGTGCCAGCAGTTTGGGAGGGGTGATGAACAATGAGCAGTTCTTC.

This chain links TRBV10-1 with TRBJ2-2; D may be TRBD1 (6 bases). CDR1 and CDR2 from the germline V gene are WNHNN and SYGVQD (reference sequence). Trimming pared 2 bases from V and 5 bases from J, leaving 12 bases between. CDR3 length equals 15 residues. The CDR3 loop is CASSEGQGLTGELFF. The CDR3 DNA reads TGCGCCAGCAGTGAGGGGCAGGGGCTTACCGGGGAGCTGTTTTTT.

Here the CDR3 DNA reads TGCGCCAGCAGCCAAGTGCGGGGGGGTCAGCCCCAGCATTTT. Protein: CASSQVRGGQPQHF. The chain links TRBV4-3 to TRBJ1-5; perhaps TRBD1 as D (5 bases). CDR1 and CDR2 from the germline V gene are LGHNA and YSLEER. The CDR3 runs 14 residues. Trimming took off 1 base at V and 6 bases at J, with 10 bases between the two ends.

This chain joins TRBV28 and TRBJ2-3, with 7 bases aligning to TRBD2. This CDR3 comprises 15 residues. V was pared by 4 bases and J by 8 bases, with 12 bases of the junction left unmatched. Germline CDR1 and CDR2: MDHEN and SYDVKM. CDR3 residues: CASSYQGLGDGTQYF. CDR3 coding DNA: TGTGCCAGCAGTTACCAAGGACTAGGAGATGGTACGCAGTATTTT.

This chain uses TRBV7-2 with TRBJ2-1; 7 bases are a match to TRBD2. After removal of 5 bases from V and 5 bases from J, the junction contained 9 bases not matched to a gene. Germline V gene lookup returns CDR1 SGHTA and CDR2 FQGNSA. The CDR3 covers 15 residues. CDR3 loop: CASSRRGGGDNEQFF. DNA of the CDR3: TGTGCCAGCAGCCGTAGGGGCGGGGGAGACAATGAGCAGTTCTTC.

This chain uses TRBV28 with TRBJ1-2; a possible D gene is TRBD1 (5 bases). CDR1 and CDR2 (germline): MDHEN, SYDVKM. Trimming stripped 5 bases from V and 6 bases from J, with 16 bases between. The CDR3 extends over 14 amino acids. CDR3 nucleotide sequence: TGTGCCAGCAGTACCCCAGCCGGGGGGGATGGCTACACCTTC. It is translated as CASSTPAGGDGYTF.

The CDR3 reads CASNRQGAEAFF. The CDR3, as DNA: TGTGCCAGCAATCGACAGGGGGCTGAAGCTTTCTTT. This chain uses TRBV6-1 with TRBJ1-1; 9 nucleotides agree with TRBD1. V lost 7 bases, J lost 6 bases, and 3 bases stayed unmatched. Germline CDR1 and CDR2: MNHNS and SASEGT. This CDR3 contains 12 residues.

The DNA of the CDR3 is TGTGCCACCAGCAGAGATCTCTACGGGGAAGAAACCTACGAGCAGTACTTC. It encodes CATSRDLYGEETYEQYF. The V and J genes are TRBV15 and TRBJ2-7; D possibly corresponds to TRBD2 (5 bases). The CDR3 runs to 17 residues. The germline V and J ends were trimmed by 0 bases and 2 bases, with 17 bases remaining between them. Germline CDR1 is LNHNV and CDR2 is YYDKDF (reference sequence).